This note documents a single T cell receptor (beta chain) sequence. This record comes from a study of blood T cells in healthy people across ages. The second PCR ran about 6 to 12 cycles with a sample-barcoded 5' primer and J-beta primers. Via MiXCR, TCRdb re-called the 5' RACE reads, giving one row per CDR3 protein. The repertoire holds over 700,000 distinct CDR3 sequences, with just under 25% as singletons. The germline CDR1 and CDR2 sequences are SGHDT and YYEEEE. This CDR3 is built from 15 residues. These sequences were also reported in another study, on T cells of mothers and their children. That work states: Mothers yielded over 8.5 million CDR3 reads, children about 3 million each.

The chain joins TRBV5-6 to TRBJ2-5; D not resolved. The J call may be mistaken, given a closer DNA end match to TRBJ2-7. The TCR originated in a boy aged 5-17 years in good health. Input material: blood. The DNA for the CDR3 is TGTGCCAGCAGCTTCGCCCAGACACGAATCTACGAGCAGTACTTC. Amino acid sequence: CASSFAQTRIYEQYF.